Below, 27 T cell receptor beta chains from the same sample are listed, as sequenced in a study of blood T cell repertoires in COVID-19. Clones were sequenced by immunoSEQ multiplex PCR, and TCRdb holds only the in-frame ones, with some missing. The sample carries under 65,000 clones, more than 75% recorded once. Sequencing input: peripheral blood. All receptors derive from a woman aged 60-70 years with COVID-19, enrolled during active disease.

This clone was detected once. The chain carries TRBV28 and TRBJ1-5, with TRBD1 as a possible D gene (6 bases). Trimming cost V 4 bases and J 4 bases, with 14 bases left between them. Germline assignment: CDR1 MDHEN and CDR2 SYDVKM. The CDR3 runs 15 residues. In DNA, the CDR3 is TGTGCCAGCAGTTCCCTAGGACAGCAAAATCAGCCCCAGCATTTT. Its protein product is CASSSLGQQNQPQHF.

This sequence joins TRBV6-6 and TRBJ1-5, with 8 bases fitting TRBD1. Losses at the gene ends were 6 bases for V and 4 bases for J; bases not matched to a gene: 8. The germline CDR1 and CDR2 sequences are MNHNY and SVGAGI (reference sequence). There are 15 residues in the CDR3. CDR3: CASSQGTGNNQPQHF. CDR3 DNA sequence: TGTGCCAGCAGCCAAGGGACAGGAAATAATCAGCCCCAGCATTTT.

CDR3 sequence reads: CAQSDRHTEAFF. The CDR3 DNA follows: TGTGCCCAGTCTGACAGGCACACTGAAGCTTTCTTT. The chain links TRBV30 to TRBJ1-1; possibly TRBD1 for D (6 bases). The V end was cut by 8 bases, the J end by 3 bases, with 13 bases between. Per the germline V gene, CDR1 is GTSNPN and CDR2 is SVGIG (reference sequence). This CDR3 has 12 residues.

The CDR3: CASGVGGGQPQHF. CDR3 bases: TGTGCCAGCGGAGTCGGGGGGGGGCAGCCCCAGCATTTT. The chain has TRBV6-6 and TRBJ1-5, with D tentatively TRBD1 (5 bases). The V gene's germline CDR1 is MNHNY and CDR2 SVGAGI (reference sequence). V shed 8 bases and J shed 7 bases, with 15 bases lying between them. This CDR3 has 13 residues.

The chain couples TRBV5-8 to TRBJ2-1, with TRBD2 as a possible D gene (5 bases). The CDR3 contains 13 residues. V lost 7 bases and J 0 bases, leaving 8 bases between the germline ends. CDR1 is SGHTS, CDR2 YDEGEE, per germline. This chain's CDR3 is CASHGNSYNEQFF. DNA of the CDR3: TGTGCCAGCCACGGGAACTCCTACAATGAGCAGTTCTTC.

The J gene is TRBJ2-5, the V gene TRBV6-2 or TRBV6-3, with D perhaps matching TRBD2 (5 bases). This CDR3 has 15 residues. CDR1 is MNHEY, CDR2 SVGEGT, per germline. V lost 2 bases, J lost 0 bases, and 10 bases lay in between. This CDR3 is CASSYSEGHQETQYF. The CDR3 nucleotides are TGTGCCAGCAGTTACAGCGAGGGCCACCAAGAGACCCAGTACTTC.

This clone has more than one count but fewer than ten. Additional DNA sequences in this sample encode the identical CDR3. V is TRBV7-3 and J is TRBJ1-1, with no clear D. Trimming removed 2 bases at V and 1 base at J, with 5 bases between. CDR3 size: 13 residues. The germline V gene encodes CDR1 SGHTA and CDR2 FQGTGA. CDR3 residues: CASSLSSNTEAFF. CDR3 nucleotide sequence: TGTGCCAGCAGCTTATCGTCGAACACTGAAGCTTTCTTT.

The chain uses TRBV6-4 and TRBJ2-3, with 9 bases matching TRBD1. V gave up 0 bases and J gave up 3 bases; unmatched junction bases: 10. The CDR3 spans 18 residues. Germline values: CDR1 MRHNA, CDR2 SNTAGT. The CDR3 DNA is TGTGCCAGCAGTGACTCGACAGGGGGGCCTCGTTGGACAGATACGCAGTATTTT. Protein sequence: CASSDSTGGPRWTDTQYF.

V and J are TRBV4-1 and TRBJ1-2, with 7 bases that match TRBD1. Germline CDR1 reads MGHRA; CDR2 reads YSYEKL. V lost 3 bases, J lost 1 base, and 8 bases stayed unmatched. This CDR3 is 16 amino acids long. CDR3 DNA: TGCGCCAGCAGCCACGACAGACAGGGATATAACTATGGCTACACCTTC. Residues: CASSHDRQGYNYGYTF.

The chain links TRBV19 to TRBJ2-7; weak D call: TRBD1 (6 bases). Trimming stripped 5 bases from V and 1 base from J, with 12 bases between. The CDR3 is made up of 14 amino acids. Germline lookup yields CDR1 LNHDA and CDR2 SQIVND (reference sequence). CDR3: CASSYLTGSYEQYF. The CDR3 DNA reads TGTGCCAGTAGTTATTTGACAGGATCCTACGAGCAGTACTTC. The complete variable domain, with remaining parts taken from reference TRBV19 and TRBJ2-7, reads DGGITQSPKYLFRKEGQNVTLSCEQNLNHDAMYWYRQDPGQGLRLIYYSQIVNDFQKGDIAEGYSVSREKKESFPLTVTSAQKNPTAFYLCASSYLTGSYEQYFGPGTRLTVT.

The chain's CDR3 is CASSPTPRSGTGELFF. The CDR3 region has the DNA TGTGCCAGCAGCCCAACCCCAAGGTCGGGCACCGGGGAGCTGTTTTTT. This chain uses TRBV11-3 with TRBJ2-2, with D hard to call. This CDR3 comprises 16 residues. V lost 5 bases, J lost 4 bases, and 17 bases lay in between. In germline, CDR1 is SGHNT, CDR2 YENEEA.

Here the CDR3 DNA reads TGTGCCAGTAGTCCCTCCAGGGAGGGTCATCGTCAGGATTCACCCCTCCACTTT. This encodes CASSPSREGHRQDSPLHF. V gene TRBV19 combines with J gene TRBJ1-6; perhaps TRBD1 as D (5 bases). This CDR3 contains 18 residues. The V and J ends lost 5 bases and 8 bases respectively, with 25 bases between them. The germline gives CDR1 LNHDA, CDR2 SQIVND (reference sequence).

The chain has TRBV30 and TRBJ1-1; D call uncertain. The CDR3 sequence is 14 residues long. Trimming took off 0 bases at V and 1 base at J, with 9 bases between the two ends. The germline CDR1 and CDR2 sequences are GTSNPN and SVGIG (reference sequence). The CDR3 coding sequence is TGTGCCTGGAGTGTACAGTCAGGGAACACTGAAGCTTTCTTT. It is translated as CAWSVQSGNTEAFF.

The chain recombines TRBV11-3 with TRBJ2-7, with TRBD1 as a possible D gene (6 bases). V gave up 5 bases and J gave up 7 bases, with 21 bases separating them. CDR3 length equals 15 residues. CDR1 is SGHNT, CDR2 YENEEA, per germline. The CDR3 is CASSPLTTGFHEQYF. The CDR3 DNA follows: TGTGCCAGCAGCCCCCTTACGACAGGATTCCATGAGCAGTACTTC.

This sequence joins TRBV4-2 and TRBJ1-1, with a weak D call TRBD1 (6 bases). The CDR3 sequence is 14 residues long. CDR1 LGHNA and CDR2 YNFKEQ come from the germline V gene. The ends were cut back, 5 bases at V and 5 bases at J, with 15 bases in the middle. The CDR3 spells CASSYGTSGTEAFF. CDR3 nucleotides: TGTGCCAGCAGCTACGGGACATCTGGGACTGAAGCTTTCTTT.

The rearrangement uses TRBV7-2 and TRBJ2-7; D uncertain. Trimming removed 5 bases from V and 7 bases from J, with 12 bases in between. CDR3 length: 12 amino acids. Germline CDR1 reads SGHTA; CDR2 reads FQGNSA. CDR3 DNA: TGTGCCAGCAGCGCGCCCCTCGGTGAGCAGTACTTC. Amino acid sequence: CASSAPLGEQYF.

The rearrangement uses TRBV6-5 and TRBJ2-7; possible D gene TRBD1, 7 bases. This CDR3 region has 14 residues. Between the trimmed V and J ends, which lost 5 bases and 3 bases, there was a span of 14 bases. Per germline, CDR1 MNHEY and CDR2 SVGAGI. In DNA form, the CDR3 reads TGTGCCAGCAGTCTGCAGGGGGGTTACTACGAGCAGTACTTC. Translated: CASSLQGGYYEQYF.

V and J are TRBV3-1 (or the pseudogene TRBV3-2) and TRBJ2-5; D not resolved. Deletions cut 1 base from V and 5 bases from J, with 8 bases between. There are 13 residues in the CDR3. Germline values: CDR1 LGHDT, CDR2 YNNKEL (reference sequence). The CDR3 loop is CASSQGQWETQYF. CDR3 bases: TGTGCCAGCAGCCAAGGGCAGTGGGAGACCCAGTACTTC.

The chain employs TRBV13 and TRBJ1-1; TRBD1 aligns across 12 bases. V was clipped by 5 bases and J by 3 bases; unmatched bases: 7. Germline V gives CDR1 PRHDT, CDR2 FYEKMQ (reference sequence). This CDR3 region has 16 residues. The CDR3 coding sequence is TGTGCCAGCAGCGCCCCGGGACAGGGGGCAGACACTGAAGCTTTCTTT. Translating gives CASSAPGQGADTEAFF.

V gene TRBV28 combines with J gene TRBJ1-5; possibly TRBD1 for D (5 bases). Deletions cut 3 bases from V and 5 bases from J, with 11 bases between. Germline V lookup: CDR1 MDHEN, CDR2 SYDVKM. This CDR3 comprises 14 residues. The CDR3 spells CASSLRGTYQPQHF. The CDR3 region has the DNA TGTGCCAGCAGTTTGCGAGGGACTTATCAGCCCCAGCATTTT.

Only a few counts were recorded for this clone. V is TRBV27 and J is TRBJ2-2; 10 bases are a match to TRBD1. J lost 6 bases, V lost 6 bases, and 10 bases had no gene match. The CDR3 consists of 16 residues. Germline CDR1 and CDR2: MNHEY and SMNVEV (reference sequence). The CDR3 DNA sequence: TGTGCCAGCAGCTCCCTTACCGGGACAGGGGCCGGGGAGCTGTTTTTT. Residues: CASSSLTGTGAGELFF.

V and J are TRBV5-4 and TRBJ1-2, with 7 bases matching TRBD1. Germline V gene data show CDR1 as SGHNT and CDR2 as YYREEE (reference sequence). The trim removed 3 bases at V and 1 base at J, leaving 15 bases unmatched. This CDR3 has 18 residues. The CDR3 loop is CASSSLLPQGSGNYGYTF. The CDR3 coding sequence is TGTGCCAGCAGCTCCTTACTACCACAGGGGAGTGGTAACTATGGCTACACCTTC.

This clone was recorded a few times. The chain is built from TRBV6-5 and TRBJ1-5, with TRBD1 as a possible D gene (6 bases). With 7 bases removed from V and 3 bases from J, the gap between germline ends came to 16 bases. CDR1 and CDR2 (germline): MNHEY, SVGAGI. This CDR3 region has 15 residues. The DNA of the CDR3 is TGTGCCAGCATTACGGGGGGCGCAAACAATCAGCCCCAGCATTTT. Encoded protein: CASITGGANNQPQHF.

This sequence joins TRBV6-6 and TRBJ2-7; D is uncertain. The CDR3 sequence is 12 residues long. The germline V gene encodes CDR1 MNHNY and CDR2 SVGAGI (reference sequence). V lost 5 bases and J 4 bases, leaving 9 bases between the germline ends. The CDR3, as DNA: TGTGCCAGCAGTAGTAGCTGGTACGAGCAGTACTTC. Protein product: CASSSSWYEQYF.

The chain links TRBV14 to TRBJ2-5, with D perhaps matching TRBD1 (6 bases). The V gene lost 1 base and the J gene lost 2 bases, with 14 bases spanning the gap. This CDR3 has 16 amino acids. The germline gives CDR1 SGHDN, CDR2 FVKESK. CDR3 nucleotides: TGTGCCAGCAGCCAAGGGGGCAGGGGTAAACAAGAGACCCAGTACTTC. It encodes CASSQGGRGKQETQYF.

The chain carries TRBV18 and TRBJ1-5, with TRBD1 identical over 8 bases. Germline assignment: CDR1 KGHSH and CDR2 LQKENI. The CDR3 spans 17 residues. V was clipped by 3 bases and J by 1 base; unmatched bases: 8. CDR3 bases: TGTGCCAGCTCACCTGCTTTGGGACAGGCGAGCAATCAGCCCCAGCATTTT. This encodes CASSPALGQASNQPQHF. Looking up the rest from reference TRBV18 and TRBJ1-5 gives the full variable domain: NAGVMQNPRHLVRRRGQEARLRCSPMKGHSHVYWYRQLPEEGLKFMVYLQKENIIDESGMPKERFSAEFPKEGPSILRIQQVVRGDSAAYFCASSPALGQASNQPQHFGDGTRLSIL.

The J gene is TRBJ2-2, the V gene TRBV7-9; 7 bases align to TRBD2. The V gene end was trimmed by 7 bases and the J gene end by 6 bases; junction bases not matched to a gene: 11. Per the germline V gene, CDR1 is SEHNR and CDR2 is FQNEAQ (reference sequence). The CDR3 sequence is 15 residues long. DNA for the CDR3: TGTGCCAGCATAGAGCGGGGTTTCAACCCCGGGGAGCTGTTTTTT. Translating gives CASIERGFNPGELFF.